These 29 T cell receptor beta chains share one sample of origin, sequenced in a study of Graves' ophthalmopathy and Graves' hyperthyroidism. TCR beta CDR3 amplification used RNA transcripts. Second-round multiplex PCR came after a first-round RT-PCR that employed HTBI primers. One entry per CDR3 protein, called by TCRdb with MiXCR from the multiplex PCR reads. Counted here are 500,000 to 800,000 distinct CDR3 sequences, about two fifths occurring once; the ten biggest clones make up 3.3%. The sample consisted of peripheral blood. Receptors originate from an adult man with Graves' ophthalmopathy.

The table lists this clonotype with a few counts. The rearrangement joins TRBV10-3 to TRBJ1-4, with TRBD1 as a possible D gene (6 bases). Germline V gene sequence: CDR1 ENHRY, CDR2 SYGVKD. V dropped 10 bases and J dropped 7 bases, with 16 bases sitting between them. This CDR3 is 13 amino acids long. This chain's CDR3 is CASVGTTAEKLFF. The CDR3 nucleotides read TGTGCCAGCGTCGGGACAACAGCTGAAAAACTGTTTTTT.

The CDR3 spells CAISESGVKLFF. The CDR3 region has the DNA TGTGCCATCAGTGAGTCTGGGGTAAAACTGTTTTTT. This sequence joins TRBV10-3 and TRBJ1-4; the D is unclear. The CDR3 sequence is 12 residues long. CDR1 and CDR2 (germline): ENHRY, SYGVKD. Trimming shortened V by 0 bases and J by 10 bases, and 6 bases separated the two germline ends.

This clonotype was recorded at least ten times. This chain uses TRBV19 with TRBJ1-5; 9 positions agree with TRBD1. The CDR3 extends over 15 amino acids. With V trimmed by 0 bases and J by 9 bases, 6 bases remained unmatched. The germline CDR1 and CDR2 sequences are LNHDA and SQIVND (reference sequence). The CDR3 DNA is TGTGCCAGTAGTATAGATCAACAGGGGGCTCGGCCCCAGCATTTT. The encoded protein is CASSIDQQGARPQHF.

V usage is TRBV19 and J usage is TRBJ2-6; D is perhaps TRBD2 (6 bases). Trimming stripped 4 bases from V and 1 base from J, with 11 bases between. The CDR3 contains 16 residues. Germline-derived CDR1 and CDR2 are LNHDA and SQIVND (reference sequence). This chain's CDR3 is CASSRNSGSGANVLTF. The CDR3 bases are TGTGCCAGTAGTAGGAATAGCGGTTCTGGGGCCAACGTCCTGACTTTC.

This clonotype was seen a few times. CDR3 in DNA: TGTGCCAGCAGCCCCTCGGGGGCGACAGATACGCAGTATTTT. Protein product: CASSPSGATDTQYF. This chain joins TRBV7-2 and TRBJ2-3; D could derive from TRBD1 or TRBD2 (6 bases each). Germline CDR1 reads SGHTA; CDR2 reads FQGNSA. V was trimmed by 5 bases and J by 3 bases, leaving 12 bases between them. The CDR3 consists of 14 residues.

The chain uses TRBV2 and TRBJ1-2; 7 bases are shared with TRBD1. The CDR3 is made up of 14 amino acids. The germline V gene has CDR1 SNHLY and CDR2 FYNNEI. V gave up 2 bases and J gave up 4 bases; unmatched junction bases: 4. The DNA for the CDR3 is TGTGCCAGCAGTGAACCGGACAGGCGCTATGGCTACACCTTC. Translation gives CASSEPDRRYGYTF.

CDR3 region: CASSKRHSGPKMGETQYF. CDR3 in DNA: TGTGCCAGCAGTAAAAGACACTCGGGCCCTAAAATGGGAGAGACCCAGTACTTC. The J gene is TRBJ2-5, the V gene TRBV12-3 or TRBV12-4, with D uncertain. The CDR3 is 18 amino acids. V shed 5 bases and J shed 4 bases, with 26 bases lying between them.

This clonotype was recorded at least ten times. The rearrangement joins TRBV5-8 to TRBJ1-5; possibly TRBD1 for D (5 bases). Deletions cut 4 bases from V and 6 bases from J, with 17 bases between. CDR1 and CDR2 (germline): SGHTS, YDEGEE. The CDR3 is 15 residues long. CDR3 sequence (DNA): TGTGCCAGCAGCGCCGGGGGAGGAACGGCTCAGCCCCAGCATTTT. Its translation: CASSAGGGTAQPQHF.

Of note for this clonotype: A much larger clone lies a single base off, so this may be a read error. This likely comes from a read error, as the CDR3 has no conserved phenylalanine or tryptophan at its end. V gene TRBV6-6 combines with J gene TRBJ1-1; D gene uncertain. V was shortened by 3 bases and J by 6 bases, with 8 bases between the two germline ends. The CDR3 covers 12 residues. CDR1 and CDR2 (germline): MNHNY, SVGAGI (reference sequence). The CDR3 coding sequence is TGTGCCAGCAGTTATACCGCTTCTGAAGCTTTCCTT. It yields the protein CASSYTASEAFL.

The rearrangement joins TRBV29-1 to TRBJ2-5; D is perhaps TRBD1 (6 bases). Germline loops: CDR1 SQVTM, CDR2 ANQGSEA. CDR3 size: 13 residues. The germline V and J ends were trimmed by 4 bases and 7 bases, with 16 bases remaining between them. The CDR3 DNA reads TGCAGCGTTGTGACAGGAGCGAAAGGGACCCAGTACTTC. It translates to CSVVTGAKGTQYF.

This clonotype came up many times. The chain's CDR3 is CASSGQGTEKLFF. The CDR3 coding sequence is TGTGCCAGCAGTGGACAAGGGACTGAAAAACTGTTTTTT. The rearrangement uses TRBV25-1 and TRBJ1-4; D possibly corresponds to TRBD1 (5 bases). The CDR3 is 13 residues long. CDR1 and CDR2 from the germline V gene are MGHDK and SYGVNS. Trimming pared 4 bases from V and 7 bases from J, leaving 10 bases between.

The sample holds many counts of this clonotype. The chain's CDR3 is CASSQDLTSGEGTQYF. CDR3 DNA: TGTGCCAGCAGCCAAGACCTGACTAGCGGGGAGGGGACCCAGTACTTC. The genes are TRBV4-2 and TRBJ2-5; 11 nucleotides align to TRBD2. V trimming: 0 bases; J trimming: 7 bases; junction bases outside the gene matches: 7. In germline, CDR1 is LGHNA, CDR2 YNFKEQ. The CDR3 covers 16 residues.

This clonotype was counted many times. The J gene is TRBJ2-5, the V gene TRBV20-1; 10 bases are a match to TRBD1. This CDR3 has 15 amino acids. V gave up 2 bases and J gave up 2 bases; unmatched junction bases: 5. The germline CDR1 and CDR2 sequences are DFQATT and SNEGSKA (reference sequence). CDR3 sequence: CSARSGQGEQETQYF. The CDR3, as DNA: TGCAGTGCTAGATCAGGACAGGGGGAACAAGAGACCCAGTACTTC.

The V call is TRBV7-2, the J call TRBJ2-5, with 7 bases fitting TRBD2. V lost 2 bases and J lost 4; bases outside the gene matches: 10. CDR3 length equals 16 residues. Per the germline V gene, CDR1 is SGHTA and CDR2 is FQGNSA. The chain's CDR3 is CASSLRRHVAGETQYF. DNA of the CDR3: TGTGCCAGCAGCTTACGGCGGCACGTAGCGGGAGAGACCCAGTACTTC. Full variable domain (rest looked up from reference TRBV7-2 and TRBJ2-5): GAGVSQSPSNKVTEKGKDVELRCDPISGHTALYWYRQSLGQGLEFLIYFQGNSAPDKSGLPSDRFSAERTGGSVSTLTIQRTQQEDSAVYLCASSLRRHVAGETQYFGPGTRLLVL.

This clonotype was observed a few times. This sequence joins TRBV2 and TRBJ2-7, with 10 bases fitting TRBD1. The CDR3 extends over 14 amino acids. Looked up from germline, CDR1 is SNHLY and CDR2 is FYNNEI. The trim removed 9 bases at V and 5 bases at J, leaving 10 bases unmatched. The CDR3 sequence is CASAGTGVVDEQYF. Here the CDR3 DNA reads TGTGCCAGTGCCGGGACAGGGGTAGTCGACGAGCAGTACTTC.

The chain links TRBV10-3 to TRBJ1-5; the D gene is possibly TRBD1 (5 bases). Trimming took 4 bases from V and 7 from J, leaving 8 bases between them. Germline V CDR1 and CDR2: ENHRY, SYGVKD. This CDR3 is 12 amino acids long. CDR3: CAISGGAQPQHF. The CDR3 region has the DNA TGTGCCATCAGTGGAGGGGCGCAGCCCCAGCATTTT.

The chain is built from TRBV2 and TRBJ2-7; TRBD2 agrees at 7 bases. The junction had 15 bases not matched to a gene; V was cut back by 4 bases and J by 0 bases. Germline V gene data show CDR1 as SNHLY and CDR2 as FYNNEI. The CDR3 sequence is 18 residues long. The CDR3 is CASSGSWGGGSSSYEQYF. As DNA, the CDR3 is TGTGCCAGCAGTGGATCATGGGGCGGCGGGAGCAGCTCCTACGAGCAGTACTTC.

Comments on this clonotype: This sequence may be a read error, since a much larger clone differs from it by one base. The rearrangement joins TRBV20-1 to TRBJ1-2; no clear D. Per germline, CDR1 DFQATT and CDR2 SNEGSKA (reference sequence). The CDR3 loop spans 14 amino acids. V was clipped by 2 bases and J by 2 bases, with 12 bases between them. As DNA, the CDR3 is TGCAGTGCTAGATATCGAAATGGGAACTATGGCTACACCTTC. It yields the protein CSARYRNGNYGYTF.

The V call is TRBV7-9, the J call TRBJ2-7; TRBD1 matches at 9 bases. Germline assignment: CDR1 SEHNR and CDR2 FQNEAQ (reference sequence). There are 16 residues in the CDR3. V was pared by 5 bases and J by 2 bases, with 10 bases of the junction left unmatched. The CDR3: CASSPPLGQGPYEQYF. CDR3 in DNA: TGTGCCAGCAGCCCCCCCCTCGGACAGGGGCCCTACGAGCAGTACTTC.

The chain joins TRBV20-1 to TRBJ1-5, with a weak D call TRBD1 (6 bases). The germline V and J ends were trimmed by 2 bases and 5 bases, with 16 bases remaining between them. The V gene's germline CDR1 is DFQATT and CDR2 SNEGSKA (reference sequence). The length of the CDR3 is 15 residues. This chain's CDR3 is CSARLAGAWDQPQHF. CDR3 DNA: TGCAGTGCTAGACTAGCGGGGGCCTGGGATCAGCCCCAGCATTTT.

This chain connects TRBV4-1 to TRBJ2-7; possibly TRBD1 for D (6 bases). The CDR3 is made up of 15 amino acids. The germline gives CDR1 MGHRA, CDR2 YSYEKL. Between the trimmed V and J ends, which lost 4 bases and 3 bases, there was a span of 16 bases. In DNA form, the CDR3 reads TGCGCCAGCAGCCCTCAAACCGGGACAAACTACGAGCAGTACTTC. Translating it yields CASSPQTGTNYEQYF.

The chain joins TRBV20-1 to TRBJ2-1, with D maybe TRBD2 (5 bases). CDR1 and CDR2 from the germline V gene are DFQATT and SNEGSKA (reference sequence). CDR3 length: 14 amino acids. V lost 0 bases and J lost 7, with 13 bases in between. The CDR3: CSARDGGGRNEQFF. In nucleotides, the CDR3 is TGCAGTGCTAGAGATGGTGGCGGGCGTAATGAGCAGTTCTTC.

The V gene is TRBV29-1, the J gene TRBJ1-2; D possibly corresponds to TRBD1 (5 bases). Trimming shortened V by 8 bases and J by 4 bases, and 17 bases separated the two germline ends. Germline V gene sequence: CDR1 SQVTM, CDR2 ANQGSEA. The CDR3 spans 13 residues. The CDR3 reads CSLGQGSSYGYTF. In nucleotides, the CDR3 is TGCAGCTTAGGGCAGGGTTCTTCCTATGGCTACACCTTC.

This clonotype was seen a few times. V is TRBV5-4 and J is TRBJ2-5; D is perhaps TRBD2 (6 bases). The V and J ends lost 10 bases and 2 bases respectively, with 21 bases between them. The V gene's germline CDR1 is SGHNT and CDR2 YYREEE (reference sequence). This CDR3 spans 15 amino acids. Here the CDR3 reads CAWSWRGMGQETQYF. CDR3 sequence (DNA): TGTGCCTGGTCCTGGCGGGGTATGGGTCAAGAGACCCAGTACTTC.

As DNA, the CDR3 is TGTGCCAGCAGTGGGGGGCGGTCCCAGCATTTT. Translation: CASSGGRSQHF. The rearrangement links TRBV2 to TRBJ1-5; perhaps TRBD1 as D (6 bases). The germline gives CDR1 SNHLY, CDR2 FYNNEI. The CDR3 loop spans 11 amino acids. V was cut by 4 bases and J by 11 bases, with 9 bases left in between.

A few counts support this clonotype. The chain uses TRBV19 and TRBJ2-7, with 7 bases lining up with TRBD1. CDR1 LNHDA and CDR2 SQIVND come from the germline V gene (reference sequence). This CDR3 comprises 12 residues. Trimming cost V 11 bases and J 4 bases; bases outside gene matches: 8. The CDR3 here is CAWRLGQYEQYF. The CDR3 DNA follows: TGTGCCTGGAGGCTGGGACAGTACGAGCAGTACTTC.

V usage is TRBV10-3 and J usage is TRBJ2-5; the D is unclear. V lost 4 bases, J lost 1 base, and 4 bases lay in between. This CDR3 is 12 amino acids long. Germline V gene sequence: CDR1 ENHRY, CDR2 SYGVKD. CDR3 residues: CAISAVQETQYF. DNA of the CDR3: TGTGCCATCAGTGCAGTCCAAGAGACCCAGTACTTC.

The rearrangement joins TRBV20-1 to TRBJ2-7; perhaps D is TRBD1 or TRBD2 (5 bases each). CDR1 is DFQATT and CDR2 is SNEGSKA in the germline V gene (reference sequence). With 7 bases removed from V and 5 bases from J, the gap between germline ends came to 18 bases. CDR3 length equals 13 residues. CDR3 nucleotides: TGCAGTGTTAGGGAAACCGGGACCCACGAGCAGTACTTC. Its translation: CSVRETGTHEQYF.

This clonotype was detected a few times. Germline is not matched at one junction end, which may reflect a read error. The genes are TRBV5-1 and TRBJ1-1; no reliable D call. The V gene's germline CDR1 is SGHRS and CDR2 YFSETQ. The CDR3 runs 14 residues. CDR3 DNA: TGCGCCAGCAAGGGCGGTCTATCGAACGCTGAAGCTTTCTTT. This gives the protein CASKGGLSNAEAFF.